The rows below give T cell receptor beta chains drawn from one sample of a study of blood T cell repertoires in COVID-19. Repertoires were generated with immunoSEQ multiplex PCR, while TCRdb's copy carries only in-frame clones and drops some. In the table there are about 150,000 clones, around 87% of which are singletons. The sequencing sample was made of peripheral blood. These receptor sequences come from a man aged 80 or over with acute or convalescent COVID-19. Both conserved end residues are part of each CDR3. A D gene is named only where the DNA matches it firmly. Rows give clone size only sometimes, using once, few, many, or a class for an expanded clone.

clone_size j_call d_call v_call cdr3_aa cdr3_nt
NA TRBJ2-5 TRBD2 TRBV9 CASSVGGLAGAKETQYF TGTGCCAGCAGCGTAGGGGGACTAGCGGGGGCCAAAGAGACCCAGTACTTC
NA TRBJ2-7 TRBD1 TRBV27 CASSPGTAEQYF TGTGCCAGCAGTCCTGGGACAGCCGAGCAGTACTTC
once TRBJ1-5 NA TRBV24-1 CATSDSRGGYNQPQHF TGTGCCACCAGTGATTCGAGGGGAGGTTACAATCAGCCCCAGCATTTT
NA TRBJ2-2 TRBD2 TRBV10-1 CASRGPGERGGRGGELFF TGCGCCAGCAGGGGACCGGGGGAGCGGGGGGGCCGCGGCGGGGAGCTGTTTTTT
NA TRBJ1-1 NA TRBV2 CASSEPEVAGMNTEAFF TGTGCCAGCAGTGAACCGGAGGTGGCGGGCATGAACACTGAAGCTTTCTTT
NA TRBJ1-6 TRBD1 TRBV14 CASSQASGQGNSPLHF TGTGCCAGCAGCCAAGCGTCGGGACAGGGGAATTCACCCCTCCACTTT
NA TRBJ1-6 NA TRBV28 CASKTQGNSPLHF TGTGCCAGCAAAACTCAGGGAAATTCACCCCTCCACTTT
NA TRBJ2-3 NA TRBV6-5 CAVESTDTQYF TGTGCCGTGGAGTCCACAGATACGCAGTATTTT
NA TRBJ2-6 NA TRBV7-9 CASSFSSGANVLTF TGTGCCAGCAGCTTTTCCTCCGGGGCCAACGTCCTGACTTTC
NA TRBJ1-2 NA TRBV6-5 CASTPGGLYPYGYTF TGTGCCAGCACCCCGGGGGGGTTATATCCCTATGGCTACACCTTC
NA TRBJ1-4 NA TRBV27 CASSFLQGPATNEKLFF TGTGCCAGCAGTTTCTTGCAGGGCCCAGCAACTAATGAAAAACTGTTTTTT
NA TRBJ2-3 NA TRBV28 CVTFGGMRDTQYF TGTGTCACATTTGGGGGCATGAGGGATACGCAGTATTTT
NA TRBJ1-1 TRBD1 TRBV5-5 CASSRQGNTEAFF TGTGCCAGCAGCCGACAGGGGAACACTGAAGCTTTCTTT
few TRBJ2-5 TRBD1 TRBV7-9 CASSRDRGPFFLAGGEETQYF TGTGCCAGCAGCAGGGACAGGGGGCCTTTCTTTTTAGCGGGGGGCGAGGAGACCCAGTACTTC
NA TRBJ1-2 NA TRBV7-8 CASSFTSKPGYGYTF TGTGCCAGCAGCTTTACGAGTAAACCGGGCTATGGCTACACCTTC
NA TRBJ2-7 TRBD2 TRBV27 CASAALLNERGRTYEQYF TGTGCCAGCGCCGCCCTTCTTAATGAGCGGGGTAGGACCTACGAGCAGTACTTC
NA TRBJ2-4 NA TRBV19 CASSIDLGGLISRSNIQYF TGTGCCAGTAGTATAGATCTCGGGGGGCTAATTAGTCGATCGAACATTCAGTACTTC
NA TRBJ1-5 TRBD1 TRBV2 CASSGQGGQPQHF TGTGCCAGCAGTGGACAGGGAGGACAGCCCCAGCATTTT
NA TRBJ2-7 TRBD2 TRBV5-1 CASRSTWGAGGLAGDSYEQYF TGCGCCAGCCGGAGTACATGGGGCGCAGGGGGACTAGCGGGAGACTCCTACGAGCAGTACTTC
NA TRBJ2-3 TRBD2 TRBV2 CASSDRASGRDTQYF TGTGCCAGCAGTGATCGGGCTAGCGGCAGGGATACGCAGTATTTT
NA TRBJ1-2 NA TRBV5-4 CASSAIGGYGYTF TGTGCCAGCAGCGCCATCGGGGGGTATGGCTACACCTTC
NA TRBJ1-3 TRBD1 TRBV19 CATQGARKSPSGNTIYF TGTGCCACACAGGGGGCGCGGAAATCCCCCTCTGGAAACACCATATATTTT
NA TRBJ1-1 NA TRBV30 CAARGRGRTEAFF TGTGCCGCTCGAGGCAGGGGCCGGACTGAAGCTTTCTTT
NA TRBJ2-7 TRBD1 TRBV7-3 CASSLGTGGCGKHF TGTGCCAGCAGCCTCGGGACAGGGGGCTGCGGGAAGCACTTC
NA TRBJ1-5 NA TRBV6-5 CASRRADQPQHF TGTGCCAGCAGGAGGGCGGATCAGCCCCAGCATTTT
NA TRBJ2-3 NA TRBV2 CASSELLISGAQYF TGTGCCAGCAGTGAGTTACTGATCTCGGGGGCGCAGTATTTT
NA TRBJ1-2 TRBD1 TRBV5-6 CASSLPAGQGGGYTF TGTGCCAGCAGCTTACCCGCGGGACAGGGGGGTGGCTACACCTTC
once TRBJ1-2 NA TRBV7-2 CASSPERAYGYTF TGTGCCAGCAGCCCCGAGAGGGCCTATGGCTACACCTTC
NA TRBJ2-1 TRBD1 TRBV18 CASSPQGAREQFF TGTGCCAGCTCACCACAGGGGGCTAGGGAGCAGTTCTTC
NA TRBJ2-7 NA TRBV5-4 CASSTGQAGEQYF TGTGCCAGCAGCACCGGACAGGCGGGGGAGCAGTACTTC
NA TRBJ2-7 TRBD1 TRBV19 CASSILGQGLNEQYF TGTGCCAGTAGTATTCTGGGACAGGGGCTAAACGAGCAGTACTTC
NA TRBJ2-1 NA TRBV21-1 CASSNPGQGTSYNEQFF TGTGCCAGCAGCAACCCGGGACAGGGGACGTCCTACAATGAGCAGTTCTTC
NA TRBJ2-7 TRBD2 TRBV6-5 CASSVSGAPYEQYF TGTGCCAGCAGCGTTAGCGGGGCCCCCTACGAGCAGTACTTC
NA TRBJ1-1 NA TRBV5-4 CASSFTENTEAFF TGTGCCAGCAGCTTTACAGAGAACACTGAAGCTTTCTTT
NA TRBJ1-3 NA TRBV2 CASSDNRVTGNTIYF TGTGCCAGCAGTGACAACAGAGTCACTGGAAACACCATATATTTT
NA TRBJ1-6 TRBD1 TRBV7-2 CASTLGTGNSPLHF TGTGCCAGCACCCTCGGGACAGGGAATTCACCCCTCCACTTT
NA TRBJ1-6 NA TRBV12-3/TRBV12-4 CASSTTGSSPLHF TGTGCCAGCAGTACTACAGGGAGTTCACCCCTCCACTTT
NA TRBJ2-7 NA TRBV5-1 CASSWDNSYEQYF TGCGCCAGCAGCTGGGACAACTCCTACGAGCAGTACTTC
once TRBJ2-2 TRBD1 TRBV5-6 CASSHGTETGELFF TGTGCCAGCAGCCATGGGACAGAAACCGGGGAGCTGTTTTTT
few TRBJ1-5 TRBD1 TRBV19 CASRTGGQGQPQHF TGTGCCAGTAGGACTGGGGGACAGGGGCAGCCCCAGCATTTT
once TRBJ1-2 TRBD1 TRBV10-3 CAIGDRAGYTF TGTGCCATCGGGGACAGGGCCGGCTACACCTTC
NA TRBJ2-1 TRBD2 TRBV6-5 CASSYGTKIHNEQFF TGTGCCAGCAGTTACGGGACTAAGATTCACAATGAGCAGTTCTTC
NA TRBJ1-2 NA TRBV29-1 CSVGWGGYGYTF TGCAGCGTTGGCTGGGGGGGGTATGGCTACACCTTC
once TRBJ2-1 TRBD2 TRBV24-1 CATSDFPLTSGRFNEQFF TGTGCCACCAGTGATTTCCCCCTGACTAGCGGGAGATTTAATGAGCAGTTCTTC
few TRBJ2-3 NA TRBV10-1 CASSHRVQPASTDTQYF TGCGCCAGCAGCCACAGGGTGCAGCCTGCTAGCACAGATACGCAGTATTTT
NA TRBJ1-6 NA TRBV5-6 CASSRGYNNSPLHF TGTGCCAGCAGCAGGGGATACAATAATTCACCCCTCCACTTT
NA TRBJ2-7 NA TRBV7-8 CASSLAPGYEQYF TGTGCCAGCAGCTTAGCGCCGGGATACGAGCAGTACTTC
once TRBJ1-3 TRBD1 TRBV2 CASSGTGVVGNTIYF TGTGCCAGCAGTGGGACAGGAGTAGTGGGAAACACCATATATTTT
NA TRBJ2-5 TRBD1 TRBV2 CASSGTGEETQYF TGTGCCAGCAGTGGTACAGGGGAGGAGACCCAGTACTTC
NA TRBJ1-1 NA TRBV3-1/TRBV3-2 CASSPGPQGAFF TGTGCCAGCAGCCCCGGACCGCAGGGAGCTTTCTTT
NA TRBJ1-5 TRBD1 TRBV3-1/TRBV3-2 CASSQGPGQGRGNQPQHF TGTGCCAGCAGCCAAGGCCCCGGACAGGGACGGGGCAATCAGCCCCAGCATTTT
NA TRBJ2-2 NA TRBV19 CASSIIGASGDTGELFF TGTGCCAGTAGTATCATAGGGGCCTCAGGAGACACCGGGGAGCTGTTTTTT
once TRBJ1-4 NA TRBV6-2/TRBV6-3 CASSYPTTNEKLFF TGTGCCAGCAGTTACCCAACAACTAATGAAAAACTGTTTTTT
NA TRBJ2-1 TRBD2 TRBV10-1 CASSERLAAGYNEQFF TGCGCCAGCAGTGAGAGACTAGCGGCAGGCTACAATGAGCAGTTCTTC
NA TRBJ2-2 NA TRBV5-1 CASSLDWGVGELFF TGCGCCAGCAGCTTGGATTGGGGGGTCGGGGAGCTGTTTTTT